Listed below are T cell receptor beta chains from one sample, sequenced in a study of blood T cell repertoires in COVID-19. Only in-frame clones appear in the TCRdb table, and some are missing; sequencing was by immunoSEQ multiplex PCR. This table holds more than 150,000 clones, 70% to 85% found once. Sequenced sample: peripheral blood. These receptors originate from a woman aged 45-65 years with acute or convalescent COVID-19. The conserved cysteine and the conserved F or W are not part of the CDR3 here. Each record gives: CDR3 protein, D gene, V gene, J gene. D genes are given only for firm matches.

ASSPQGVLAKNIQY	TRBD1	TRBV7-9	TRBJ2-4
ASSWGQGKSDGYT	TRBD1	TRBV5-1	TRBJ1-2
ASSVRGADGGETQY	.	TRBV9	TRBJ2-5
ASSFGGVGEQY	.	TRBV7-9	TRBJ2-7
ASSFPGGTDTQY	.	TRBV6-6	TRBJ2-3
ASKRQNTYEQY	.	TRBV10-2	TRBJ2-7
ASSSLRGGADDEQY	.	TRBV5-6	TRBJ2-7
ASRGGLARYEQY	.	TRBV25-1	TRBJ2-7
ASRAGAAGEETQY	.	TRBV19	TRBJ2-5
ASSFGTGGGQPQH	TRBD1	TRBV11-2	TRBJ1-5
ASSQDRGRTEAF	.	TRBV4-1	TRBJ1-1
ASSYSELNQPQH	.	TRBV6-5	TRBJ1-5
ASSLEQGKDEQF	.	TRBV7-9	TRBJ2-1
ASSVANRRGTYNEQF	.	TRBV9	TRBJ2-1
ASSLGLEPYEQY	.	TRBV9	TRBJ2-7
ASSIGLAGTNEQY	TRBD2	TRBV11-2	TRBJ2-7
ASSQDLAGNNEQF	TRBD2	TRBV4-3	TRBJ2-1
ASCPPQTEAF	.	TRBV28	TRBJ1-1
ASQAAGGSYEQY	TRBD2	TRBV28	TRBJ2-7
ASSHSTGAYGYT	.	TRBV5-5	TRBJ1-2
ASSPQTGDWTEAF	TRBD1	TRBV7-2	TRBJ1-1
ASSSDYEQY	.	TRBV18	TRBJ2-7
ASSPQQGWQETQY	TRBD1	TRBV5-4	TRBJ2-5
ASSQATNYGYT	.	TRBV3-1/TRBV3-2	TRBJ1-2
ASSPSREGYEQY	.	TRBV18	TRBJ2-7
ASRPDRGNGYT	TRBD1	TRBV7-8	TRBJ1-2
SVSGLAGDPDHRY	TRBD2	TRBV29-1	TRBJ2-3
ASTTRSGANVLT	.	TRBV2	TRBJ2-6
ASTLVGGSGNTIY	.	TRBV7-2	TRBJ1-3
ASSGRLAGGLV	TRBD2	TRBV9	TRBJ2-1
ASSQDVRGVYEQY	.	TRBV4-1	TRBJ2-7
ASSPRDSLVGEQY	TRBD1	TRBV19	TRBJ2-7
ASSSARTTTTGDNSPLH	TRBD1	TRBV6-2/TRBV6-3	TRBJ1-6